One T cell receptor beta chain is described in this entry. Its cognate antigen is unknown. V dropped 3 bases and J dropped 3; count of bases not matched to a gene: 3. There are 15 residues in the CDR3. CDR1 SGHTA and CDR2 FQGTGA come from the germline V gene. Profiling relied on immunoSEQ multiplex PCR, and the TCRdb table lists in-frame clones only, not all of them. The sample lists tens of thousands of clones; 89% were seen once. These data belong to a study of OX40 agonist ivuxolimab in advanced cancers. Background on the study: Ivuxolimab is an agonistic anti-OX40 (CD134) antibody, and patients were treated with it.

Broader study findings: Low normalized T-cell clonal expansion was additionally recorded for some nonresponders.

Sequences were derived from CD4+ or CD8+ T cells sorted from blood, sampled in a trial of the OX40 agonist ivuxolimab. The chain has TRBV7-3 and TRBJ2-7; 12 nucleotides line up with TRBD2. The sequence was collected from an adult with an advanced solid tumor such as melanoma, head and neck, liver or kidney cancer. The CDR3 DNA sequence: TGTGCCAGCAGCTTCCGGACTAGCGGGATCTACGAGCAGTACTTC. Translated, it gives CASSFRTSGIYEQYF. Together with reference TRBV7-3 and TRBJ2-7, the CDR3 gives the full variable domain: GAGVSQTPSNKVTEKGKYVELRCDPISGHTALYWYRQSLGQGPEFLIYFQGTGAADDSGLPNDRFFAVRPEGSVSTLKIQRTERGDSAVYLCASSFRTSGIYEQYFGPGTRLTVT.